The 19 T cell receptor beta chains below all came from one sample that was sequenced in a study of T-cell reconstitution after alpha-beta-depleted transplantation in children. It was with unique molecular identifiers that the TCRbeta library was prepared. TCRdb reanalysed the PCR reads using MiXCR and keeps one entry per CDR3 protein. The sample records fewer than 700,000 distinct CDR3 sequences, over 10% being singletons. Sequencing was performed on PBMCs, mostly from graft donor cells, taken 360 days after TCRalphabeta/CD19-depleted stem cell transplant. The receptors derive from a male patient between 5 and 17 years old who had a stem cell transplant for acute myeloid leukemia, so the T cells may come from the graft donor.

The CDR3 is CASSVEGTKYQKQQFF. DNA for the CDR3: TGTGCCAGCAGCGTAGAGGGGACTAAATACCAAAAACAGCAGTTCTTC. This chain joins TRBV9 and TRBJ2-1, with TRBD2 identical over 7 bases. The CDR3 is 16 amino acids. Germline V gene sequence: CDR1 SGDLS, CDR2 YYNGEE. V was pared by 0 bases and J by 11 bases, with 14 bases of the junction left unmatched.

This chain joins TRBV4-3 and TRBJ2-5, with 9 bases fitting TRBD1. CDR3 length: 14 amino acids. The V gene end was trimmed by 4 bases and the J gene end by 7 bases; junction bases not matched to a gene: 7. The V gene's germline CDR1 is LGHNA and CDR2 YSLEER. The CDR3 coding sequence is TGCGCCAGCAGCCCAAAGACAGGGGGGGCGACCCAGTACTTC. Translated, it gives CASSPKTGGATQYF.

This clonotype occurred many times. The chain uses TRBV28 and TRBJ2-7; TRBD1 matches 9 bases. Germline CDR1 reads MDHEN; CDR2 reads SYDVKM. The CDR3 has 15 amino acids. V lost 6 bases and J lost 1; bases outside the gene matches: 7. The CDR3 DNA follows: TGTGCCAGCAGCTCCCGGACAGGGGAATCCTACGAGCAGTACTTC. This codes for CASSSRTGESYEQYF.

V is TRBV20-1 and J is TRBJ1-5; no clear D gene. Germline V gives CDR1 DFQATT, CDR2 SNEGSKA (reference sequence). CDR3 size: 12 residues. Trimming stripped 4 bases from V and 1 base from J, with 5 bases between. The CDR3 DNA reads as TGCAGTGCTACTTGGAGCAATCAGCCCCAGCATTTT. The encoded protein is CSATWSNQPQHF.

This clonotype was observed many times. The CDR3 sequence: CSAKGRSTEAFF. The CDR3 nucleotides are TGCAGTGCCAAGGGTAGGAGCACTGAAGCTTTCTTT. V gene TRBV20-1 combines with J gene TRBJ1-1; D is undetermined. The CDR3 contains 12 residues. Germline CDR1 reads DFQATT; CDR2 reads SNEGSKA (reference sequence). Trimming shortened V by 6 bases and J by 4 bases, and 12 bases separated the two germline ends.

The chain recombines TRBV11-2 with TRBJ2-7; 12 nucleotides match TRBD1. This CDR3 has 17 amino acids. V gave up 1 base and J gave up 7 bases; unmatched junction bases: 11. Germline V gene data show CDR1 as SGHAT and CDR2 as FQNNGV. The CDR3: CASSLGVGDRGRWEQYF. The CDR3 nucleotides are TGTGCCAGCAGCTTAGGGGTAGGGGACAGGGGGCGATGGGAGCAGTACTTC.

This clonotype was observed a few times. The chain joins TRBV12-3 or TRBV12-4 to TRBJ2-1; 12 bases map to TRBD2. Trimming took 1 base from V and 7 from J; bases not matched to a gene: 8. This CDR3 has 17 amino acids. The CDR3 DNA sequence: TGTGCCAGCAGTTTAGTGACTAGCGGGAGTGGGTTGAATGAGCAGTTCTTC. Amino acids: CASSLVTSGSGLNEQFF.

The table lists this clonotype with many counts. The chain links TRBV7-2 to TRBJ2-7, with D perhaps assigned TRBD1 or TRBD2 (6 bases each). V was trimmed by 5 bases and J by 2 bases, leaving 13 bases between them. The CDR3 spans 14 residues. Germline loops: CDR1 SGHTA, CDR2 FQGNSA. The DNA for the CDR3 is TGTGCCAGCAGCCCCTCTAGGGGGGCCTACGAGCAGTACTTC. Protein sequence: CASSPSRGAYEQYF.

V and J are TRBV20-1 and TRBJ2-7, with 8 nucleotides matching TRBD2. CDR1 and CDR2 from the germline V gene are DFQATT and SNEGSKA (reference sequence). V shed 4 bases, J shed 2 bases, and the junction held 4 bases outside the gene matches. The CDR3 totals 13 residues. The CDR3 nucleotides are TGCAGTGCTAAAGCGGGAGTACCCTACGAGCAGTACTTC. Its protein is CSAKAGVPYEQYF.

This clonotype came up a few times. J is TRBJ2-1 and V is TRBV11-1; 12 bases align to TRBD2. The length of the CDR3 is 19 residues. With V trimmed by 4 bases and J by 10 bases, 20 bases remained unmatched. Germline V CDR1 and CDR2: SGHAT, FQDESV (reference sequence). The CDR3 region has the DNA TGTGCCAGCAGCTCCGTGGCAGGGTTAAACGGACTAGCGGGATGGGAGCAGTTCTTC. This sequence encodes CASSSVAGLNGLAGWEQFF.

This clonotype was seen at least ten times. This chain uses TRBV10-3 with TRBJ2-7; no clear D. The CDR3 has 14 residues. Germline CDR1 is ENHRY and CDR2 is SYGVKD. The ends were cut back, 0 bases at V and 6 bases at J, with 12 bases in the middle. CDR3 coding DNA: TGTGCCATCAGTGAGTCAGGGCTACGTCTCGAGCAGTACTTC. This gives the protein CAISESGLRLEQYF.

A few counts support this clonotype. V is TRBV2 and J is TRBJ2-3, with 10 bases matching TRBD2. Germline V gene lookup returns CDR1 SNHLY and CDR2 FYNNEI. The CDR3 is 17 residues long. Germline trimming cut 3 bases from V and 1 base from J; bases unmatched to any gene: 7. The CDR3 sequence is CASSDNVGTSGTDTQYF. CDR3 bases: TGTGCCAGCAGTGATAACGTCGGGACTAGCGGCACAGATACGCAGTATTTT.

This clonotype came up many times. The rearrangement uses TRBV28 and TRBJ2-7; the match to TRBD1 covers 8 bases. This CDR3 region has 14 residues. Trimming cost V 0 bases and J 6 bases; bases outside gene matches: 4. Looked up from germline, CDR1 is MDHEN and CDR2 is SYDVKM. CDR3 coding DNA: TGTGCCAGCAGTTTATGGGGGACAGGATCCGAGCAGTACTTC. Translation gives CASSLWGTGSEQYF.

This clonotype has ten or more counts. The chain is built from TRBV27 and TRBJ2-1; TRBD2 matches at 7 bases. This CDR3 has 15 amino acids. V shed 5 bases and J 4 bases; nucleotides not matched to a gene: 8. Looked up from germline, CDR1 is MNHEY and CDR2 is SMNVEV (reference sequence). The CDR3 nucleotides are TGTGCCAGCAGTCCCGGGAGGTACCGTTACAATGAGCAGTTCTTC. This encodes CASSPGRYRYNEQFF.

This chain joins TRBV21-1 and TRBJ2-1; TRBD1, the table's D call, was not compared with the DNA. TRBV21-1 has pseudogene status. This CDR3 has 16 amino acids. CDR3 protein: CASSPSPQGEDNEQFF. In nucleotides, the CDR3 is TGTGCCAGCAGCCCCTCGCCACAGGGGGAAGACAATGAGCAGTTCTTC.

This clonotype was recorded at least ten times. This chain links TRBV14 with TRBJ2-3, with D hard to call. The CDR3 covers 15 residues. Germline CDR1 and CDR2: SGHDN and FVKESK. V lost 0 bases, J lost 0 bases, and 7 bases lay in between. The CDR3 sequence: CASSQEWASTDTQYF. The DNA for the CDR3 is TGTGCCAGCAGCCAAGAATGGGCTAGCACAGATACGCAGTATTTT.

The chain joins TRBV12-3 or TRBV12-4 to TRBJ1-5; D is possibly TRBD1 (6 bases). With 5 bases removed from V and 6 bases from J, the gap between germline ends came to 17 bases. The CDR3 totals 15 residues. The CDR3: CASSTEGVHSQPQHF. For the CDR3, the DNA is TGTGCCAGCAGTACGGAGGGGGTTCACAGTCAGCCCCAGCATTTT.

This clonotype was counted only a few times. V is TRBV29-1 and J is TRBJ2-7; D is perhaps TRBD2 (7 bases). This CDR3 comprises 14 residues. Germline CDR1 SQVTM, CDR2 ANQGSEA. Trimming left V 8 bases short and J 6 bases short, with 23 bases between. The CDR3 region is CSYSLGGRGGEQYF. The CDR3 nucleotides read TGCAGCTACTCTTTGGGGGGGCGGGGTGGCGAGCAGTACTTC.

V and J are TRBV4-3 and TRBJ2-3, with D unresolved. V lost 5 bases, J lost 0 bases, and 12 bases lay in between. This CDR3 has 15 amino acids. Per the germline V gene, CDR1 is LGHNA and CDR2 is YSLEER. The CDR3 loop is CASSYITSSTDTQYF. Here the CDR3 DNA reads TGCGCCAGCAGCTACATTACGTCGAGCACAGATACGCAGTATTTT.